This T cell receptor (beta chain) was obtained from a study of shared clonotypes between healthy human individuals. As for the study in general: Donors consisted of a couple of women and three men between 18 and 49.

Details on this clone: The antigen is not known.

TCRdb's table, derived via immunoSEQ multiplex PCR, lists solely in-frame clones and lacks some. Counted here are approximately 2.5 million clones, more than 80% occurring once; the ten biggest clones make up around 0.14%. V shed 6 bases and J shed 4 bases, with 9 bases lying between them. The CDR3 spans 12 residues. Germline V gives CDR1 MDHEN, CDR2 SYDVKM. Study results and caveats: Clonotypes shared by all four donors outscored non-shared clonotypes in generation probability. Across four donors, naive CD4 shared about 5%, naive CD8 over 3%, memory CD4 roughly 2.5%, memory CD8 roughly 0.37%.

This TCR derives from a young man in good health. The V gene is TRBV28, the J gene TRBJ1-2; D gene ambiguous. Specimen: naive CD4+ T cells sorted from blood. The subset here: CD45RA+ positively selected. The CDR3 loop reads CASRPGPYGYTF. CDR3 DNA sequence: TGTGCCAGCAGACCTGGGCCCTATGGCTACACCTTC.